The 4 T cell receptor beta chains reported below all come from one sample, sequenced in a study of T cells in localized non-small cell lung cancer. Produced via immunoSEQ multiplex PCR; TCRdb's table is partial and in-frame only. This sample has some 25,000 clones, with approximately 86% found just once. Sequences were derived from peripheral blood, sampled before any cancer treatment. These TCRs come from a female donor over 55 with stage I lung adenocarcinoma.

This clone was found once. V and J are TRBV7-2 and TRBJ2-7; 9 bases are a match to TRBD2. This CDR3 contains 14 residues. J lost 7 bases, V lost 4 bases, and 8 bases had no gene match. The germline V gene has CDR1 SGHTA and CDR2 FQGNSA. The CDR3 sequence: CASSSRLAAREQYF. The CDR3 DNA follows: TGTGCCAGCAGCTCGAGACTAGCGGCGAGGGAGCAGTACTTC.

J is TRBJ1-5 and V is TRBV4-1, with D possibly matching TRBD1 (6 bases). The ends were cut back, 1 base at V and 0 bases at J, with 19 bases in the middle. The germline V gene has CDR1 MGHRA and CDR2 YSYEKL. The CDR3 consists of 19 residues. Here the CDR3 DNA reads TGCGCCAGCAGCCAAGTATGGGGTCAGGGGACACTTAGCAATCAGCCCCAGCATTTT. This encodes CASSQVWGQGTLSNQPQHF.

The V and J genes are TRBV9 and TRBJ2-5; a possible D gene is TRBD1 (6 bases). From germline, CDR1 is SGDLS and CDR2 YYNGEE. The V end lost 4 bases, the J end lost 2 bases, and 18 bases lay between the germline ends. CDR3 size: 16 residues. As DNA, the CDR3 is TGTGCCAGCAGCCCCCATCCAGGGCAGGGGCAAGAGACCCAGTACTTC. This sequence encodes CASSPHPGQGQETQYF. The whole variable domain, remainder taken from reference TRBV9 and TRBJ2-5, is DSGVTQTPKHLITATGQRVTLRCSPRSGDLSVYWYQQSLDQGLQFLIQYYNGEERAKGNILERFSAQQFPDLHSELNLSSLELGDSALYFCASSPHPGQGQETQYFGPGTRLLVL.

The rearrangement links TRBV7-8 to TRBJ2-1, with 13 bases matching TRBD2. Germline CDR1 reads SGHVS; CDR2 reads FQNEAQ. The CDR3 runs 17 residues. Losses at the gene ends were 5 bases for V and 4 bases for J; bases not matched to a gene: 8. This chain's CDR3 is CASSARLAGGGYNEQFF. Here the CDR3 DNA reads TGTGCCAGCAGCGCCCGACTAGCGGGAGGCGGGTACAATGAGCAGTTCTTC. Full variable domain (remainder filled in from reference TRBV7-8 and TRBJ2-1): GAGVSQSPRYKVAKRGQDVALRCDPISGHVSLFWYQQALGQGPEFLTYFQNEAQLDKSGLPSDRFFAERPEGSVSTLKIQRTQQEDSAVYLCASSARLAGGGYNEQFFGPGTRLTVL.